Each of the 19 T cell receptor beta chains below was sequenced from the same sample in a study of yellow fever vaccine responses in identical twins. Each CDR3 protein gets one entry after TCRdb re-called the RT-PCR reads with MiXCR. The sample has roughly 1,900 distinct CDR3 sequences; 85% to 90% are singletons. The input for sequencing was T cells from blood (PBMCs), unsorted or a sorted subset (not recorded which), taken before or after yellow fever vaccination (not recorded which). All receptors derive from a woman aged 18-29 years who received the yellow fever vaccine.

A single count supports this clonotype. The chain's CDR3 is CASSSDRGTFGQETQYF. CDR3 coding DNA: TGTGCCAGCAGCTCGGACAGGGGGACTTTTGGACAAGAGACCCAGTACTTC. The J gene is TRBJ2-5, the V gene TRBV13, with 10 bases identical to TRBD1. V was pared by 4 bases and J by 2 bases, with 10 bases of the junction left unmatched. Germline lookup yields CDR1 PRHDT and CDR2 FYEKMQ (reference sequence). The CDR3 has 17 residues.

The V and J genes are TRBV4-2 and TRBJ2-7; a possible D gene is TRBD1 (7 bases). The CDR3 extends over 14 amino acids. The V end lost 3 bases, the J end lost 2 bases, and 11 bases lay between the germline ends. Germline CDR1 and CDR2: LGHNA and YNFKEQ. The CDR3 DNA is TGTGCCAGCAGCCAGGGGGGACAGACCTACGAGCAGTACTTC. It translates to CASSQGGQTYEQYF.

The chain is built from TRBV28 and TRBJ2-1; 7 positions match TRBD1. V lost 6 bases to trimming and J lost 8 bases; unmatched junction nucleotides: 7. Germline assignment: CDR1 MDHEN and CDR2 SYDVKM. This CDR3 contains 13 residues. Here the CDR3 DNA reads TGTGCCAGCAGGGCAGGGGGAAGGGATGAGCAGTTCTTC. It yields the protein CASRAGGRDEQFF.

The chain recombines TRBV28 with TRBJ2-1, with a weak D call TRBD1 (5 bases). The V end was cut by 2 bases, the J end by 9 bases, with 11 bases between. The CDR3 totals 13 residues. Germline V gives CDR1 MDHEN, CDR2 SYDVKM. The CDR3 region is CASSLPSGFEQFF. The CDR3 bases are TGTGCCAGCAGTTTACCCTCAGGGTTTGAGCAGTTCTTC.

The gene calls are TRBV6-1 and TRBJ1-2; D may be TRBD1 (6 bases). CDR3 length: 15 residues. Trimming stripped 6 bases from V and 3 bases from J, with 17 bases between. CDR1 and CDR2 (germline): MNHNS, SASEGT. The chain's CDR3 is CASSRTAIGDYGYTF. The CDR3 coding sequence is TGTGCCAGCAGCCGGACAGCGATCGGGGACTATGGCTACACCTTC.

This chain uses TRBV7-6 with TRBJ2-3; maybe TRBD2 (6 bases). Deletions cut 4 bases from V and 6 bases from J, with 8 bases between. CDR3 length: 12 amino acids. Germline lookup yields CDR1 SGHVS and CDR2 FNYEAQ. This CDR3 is CASSSGGDTQYF. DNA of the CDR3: TGTGCCAGCAGCTCTGGAGGGGATACGCAGTATTTT.

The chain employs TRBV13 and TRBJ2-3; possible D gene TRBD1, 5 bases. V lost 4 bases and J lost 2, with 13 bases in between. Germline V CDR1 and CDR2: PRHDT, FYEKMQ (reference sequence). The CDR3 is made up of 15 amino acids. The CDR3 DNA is TGTGCCAGCAGCTCACCGACAGACCACACAGATACGCAGTATTTT. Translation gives CASSSPTDHTDTQYF.

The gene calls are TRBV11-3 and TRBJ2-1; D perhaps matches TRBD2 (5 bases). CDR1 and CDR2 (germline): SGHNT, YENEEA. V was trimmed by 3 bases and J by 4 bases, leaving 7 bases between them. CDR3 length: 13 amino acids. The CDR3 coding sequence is TGTGCCAGCAGCTTCCGGGAATACAATGAGCAGTTCTTC. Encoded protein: CASSFREYNEQFF.

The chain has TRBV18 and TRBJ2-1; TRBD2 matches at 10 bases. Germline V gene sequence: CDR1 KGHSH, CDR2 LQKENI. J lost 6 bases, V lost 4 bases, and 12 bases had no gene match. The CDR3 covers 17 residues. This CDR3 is CASSQFVEREGSNEQFF. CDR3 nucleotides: TGTGCCAGCTCACAATTCGTGGAGCGGGAGGGAAGCAATGAGCAGTTCTTC.

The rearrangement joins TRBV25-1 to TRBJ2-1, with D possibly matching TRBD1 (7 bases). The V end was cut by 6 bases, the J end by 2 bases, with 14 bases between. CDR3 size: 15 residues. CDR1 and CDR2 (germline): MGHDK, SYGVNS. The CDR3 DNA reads TGTGCCAGCAGAGCAGACAGGGAGGCCTACAATGAGCAGTTCTTC. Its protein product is CASRADREAYNEQFF. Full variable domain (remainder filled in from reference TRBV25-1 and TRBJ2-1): EADIYQTPRYLVIGTGKKITLECSQTMGHDKMYWYQQDPGMELHLIHYSYGVNSTEKGDLSSESTVSRIRTEHFPLTLESARPSHTSQYLCASRADREAYNEQFFGPGTRLTVL.

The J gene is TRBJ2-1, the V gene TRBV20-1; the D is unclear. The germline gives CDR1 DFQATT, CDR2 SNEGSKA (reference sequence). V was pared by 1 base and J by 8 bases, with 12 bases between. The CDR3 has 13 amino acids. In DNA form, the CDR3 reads TGCAGTGCTAGAGCTAGGCCTGGCTATGAGCAGTTCTTC. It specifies CSARARPGYEQFF.

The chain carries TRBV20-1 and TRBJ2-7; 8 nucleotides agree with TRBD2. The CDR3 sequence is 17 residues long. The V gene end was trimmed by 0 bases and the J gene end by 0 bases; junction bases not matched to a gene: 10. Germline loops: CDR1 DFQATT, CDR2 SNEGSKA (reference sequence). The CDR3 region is CSARDSRRGGVSYEQYF. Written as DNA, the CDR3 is TGCAGTGCTAGAGATAGCCGACGGGGGGGAGTCTCCTACGAGCAGTACTTC.

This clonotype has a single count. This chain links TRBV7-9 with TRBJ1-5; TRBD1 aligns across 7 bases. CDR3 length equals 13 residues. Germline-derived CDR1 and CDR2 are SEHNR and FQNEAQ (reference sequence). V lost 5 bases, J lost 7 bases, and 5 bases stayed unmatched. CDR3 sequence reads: CASSRQGGQPQHF. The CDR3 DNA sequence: TGTGCCAGCAGCCGACAGGGAGGCCAGCCCCAGCATTTT.

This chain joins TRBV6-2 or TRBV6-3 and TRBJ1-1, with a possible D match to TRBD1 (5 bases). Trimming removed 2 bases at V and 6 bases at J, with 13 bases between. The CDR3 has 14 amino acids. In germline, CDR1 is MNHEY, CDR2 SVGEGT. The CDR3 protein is CASSYEEGISEAFF. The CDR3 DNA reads TGTGCCAGCAGTTACGAGGAGGGGATCTCTGAAGCTTTCTTT.

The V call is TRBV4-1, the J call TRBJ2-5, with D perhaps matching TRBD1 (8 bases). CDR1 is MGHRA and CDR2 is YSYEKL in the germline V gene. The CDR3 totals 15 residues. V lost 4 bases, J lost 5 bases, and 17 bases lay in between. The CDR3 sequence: CASSPPGGGSETQYF. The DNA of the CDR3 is TGCGCCAGCAGCCCCCCAGGGGGCGGGAGTGAGACCCAGTACTTC.

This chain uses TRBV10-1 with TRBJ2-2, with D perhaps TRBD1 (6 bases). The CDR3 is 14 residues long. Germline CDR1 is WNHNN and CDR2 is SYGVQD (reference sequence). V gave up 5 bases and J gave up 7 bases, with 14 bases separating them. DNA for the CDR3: TGCGCCAGCAGTATGCAGGGGCTCATCGGGGAGCTGTTTTTT. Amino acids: CASSMQGLIGELFF.

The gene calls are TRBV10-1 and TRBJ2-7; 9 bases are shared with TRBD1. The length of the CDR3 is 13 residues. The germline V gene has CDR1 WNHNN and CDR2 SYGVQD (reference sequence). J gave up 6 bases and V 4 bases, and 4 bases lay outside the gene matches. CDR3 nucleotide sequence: TGCGCCAGCAGTGCGGGACAGGGTTCCGAGCAGTACTTC. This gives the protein CASSAGQGSEQYF.

The CDR3 spells CATSREAREKLFF. CDR3 bases: TGTGCCACCAGCAGAGAGGCGCGTGAAAAACTGTTTTTT. The chain uses TRBV15 and TRBJ1-4; D unclear. Trimming took off 0 bases at V and 7 bases at J, with 6 bases between the two ends. From germline, CDR1 is LNHNV and CDR2 YYDKDF (reference sequence). The CDR3 loop spans 13 amino acids.

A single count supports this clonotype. CDR3 in DNA: TGTGCCAGCTCACCTCGACAGGAATCCTACAATGAGCAGTTCTTC. Encoded protein: CASSPRQESYNEQFF. The chain employs TRBV18 and TRBJ2-1; D is perhaps TRBD1 (6 bases). The CDR3 is 15 amino acids. The germline gives CDR1 KGHSH, CDR2 LQKENI. V shed 3 bases and J shed 1 base, with 10 bases lying between them. Using reference TRBV18 and TRBJ2-1 for the parts outside the CDR3, the full variable domain is NAGVMQNPRHLVRRRGQEARLRCSPMKGHSHVYWYRQLPEEGLKFMVYLQKENIIDESGMPKERFSAEFPKEGPSILRIQQVVRGDSAAYFCASSPRQESYNEQFFGPGTRLTVL.